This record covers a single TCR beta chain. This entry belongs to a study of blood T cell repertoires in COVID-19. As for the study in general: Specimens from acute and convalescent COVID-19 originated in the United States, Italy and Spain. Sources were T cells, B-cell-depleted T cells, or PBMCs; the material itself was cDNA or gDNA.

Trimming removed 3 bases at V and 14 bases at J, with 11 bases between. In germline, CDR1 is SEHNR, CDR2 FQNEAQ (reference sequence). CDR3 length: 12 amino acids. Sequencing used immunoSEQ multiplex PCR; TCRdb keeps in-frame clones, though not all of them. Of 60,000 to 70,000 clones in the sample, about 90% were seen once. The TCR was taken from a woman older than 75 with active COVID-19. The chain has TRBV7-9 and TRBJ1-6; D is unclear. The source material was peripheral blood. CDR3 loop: CASSLSYKSLHF. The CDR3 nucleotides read TGTGCCAGCAGCTTGTCGTACAAGTCCCTCCACTTT.